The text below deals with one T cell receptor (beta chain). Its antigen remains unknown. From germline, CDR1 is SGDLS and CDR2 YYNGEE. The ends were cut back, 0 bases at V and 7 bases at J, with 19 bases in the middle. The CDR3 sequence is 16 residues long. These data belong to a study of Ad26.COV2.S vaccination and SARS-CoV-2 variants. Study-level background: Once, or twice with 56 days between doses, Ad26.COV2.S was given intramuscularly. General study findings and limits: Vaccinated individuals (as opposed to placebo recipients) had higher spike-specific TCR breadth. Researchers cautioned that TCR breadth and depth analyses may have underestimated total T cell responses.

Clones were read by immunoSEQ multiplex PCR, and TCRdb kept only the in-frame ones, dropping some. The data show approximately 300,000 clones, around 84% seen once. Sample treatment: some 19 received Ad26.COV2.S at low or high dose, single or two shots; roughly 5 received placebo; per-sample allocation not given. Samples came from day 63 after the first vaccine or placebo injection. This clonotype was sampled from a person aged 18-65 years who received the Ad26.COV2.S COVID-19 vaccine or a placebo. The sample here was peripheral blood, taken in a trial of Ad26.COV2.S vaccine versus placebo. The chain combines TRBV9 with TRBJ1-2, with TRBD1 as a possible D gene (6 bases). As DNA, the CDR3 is TGTGCCAGCAGCGTAGTTGGGACAATCGACCTTGGTGGCTACACCTTC. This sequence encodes CASSVVGTIDLGGYTF.